These T cell receptor beta chains were read from a single sample in a study of shared clonotypes between healthy human individuals. Clones were sequenced by immunoSEQ multiplex PCR, and TCRdb holds only the in-frame ones, with some missing. The table lists around 100,000 clones, about two thirds of them singletons, with around 24% in the top ten. Source material: memory CD8+ T cells sorted from blood. These receptors were collected from a woman aged 25 to 45 in good health. The CDR3 runs from the conserved cysteine through the conserved F or W. D genes are given only for firm matches. Size values are once, few and many counts, or a class for expanded clones, and some rows have none.

D gene | CDR3 length | J gene | V gene | clone size | CDR3 protein | CDR3 DNA
NA | 15 | TRBJ1-3 | TRBV11-2 | NA | CASSWSSGTGNTIYF | TGTGCCAGCAGCTGGTCGTCAGGGACTGGAAACACCATATATTTT
TRBD1 | 21 | TRBJ2-7 | TRBV27 | once | CASSFQATGTGGVRKHYEQYF | TGTGCCAGCAGCTTCCAAGCGACCGGGACAGGGGGCGTACGGAAGCACTACGAGCAGTACTTC
NA | 15 | TRBJ2-7 | TRBV27 | NA | CASSLRIRGFYEQYF | TGTGCCAGCAGTTTACGCATCAGGGGCTTTTACGAGCAGTACTTC
NA | 14 | TRBJ1-4 | TRBV4-1 | NA | CASSLSPTNEKLFF | TGCGCCAGCAGCCTTAGTCCTACGAATGAAAAACTGTTTTTT
TRBD2 | 16 | TRBJ2-1 | TRBV7-9 | NA | CASSPPGGSAYNEQFF | TGTGCCAGCAGCCCTCCGGGCGGGAGTGCCTACAATGAGCAGTTCTTC
NA | 11 | TRBJ1-1 | TRBV20-1 | many | CSVEQNTEAFF | TGCAGTGTAGAACAGAACACTGAAGCTTTCTTT
NA | 12 | TRBJ2-7 | TRBV4-1 | few | CASSQDMDEQYF | TGCGCCAGCAGCCAAGATATGGACGAGCAGTACTTC
NA | 14 | TRBJ1-2 | TRBV7-2 | once | CASTLGLLISGYTF | TGTGCCAGCACCCTTGGACTCTTGATCAGTGGCTACACCTTC
NA | 15 | TRBJ2-5 | TRBV27 | NA | CASSLSGPLGETQYF | TGTGCCAGCAGTTTATCGGGACCCCTTGGAGAGACCCAGTACTTC
TRBD2 | 17 | TRBJ2-2 | TRBV27 | NA | CASSASGLAGNTGELFF | TGTGCCAGCAGTGCCTCGGGACTAGCGGGAAACACCGGGGAGCTGTTTTTT